The subject of this entry is one TCR beta chain. This record comes from a study of cytotoxic CD8 clonotypes in ibrutinib-treated CLL. The assay was immunoSEQ multiplex PCR, and TCRdb's table has in-frame clones only and misses some. The sample consists of roughly 70,000 clones, roughly nine tenths of them appearing once. Trimming removed 2 bases at V and 0 bases at J, with 10 bases between. The CDR3 length is 16 residues. Germline CDR1 is KGHSH and CDR2 is LQKENI. The source is a human donor with chronic lymphocytic leukemia. V usage is TRBV18 and J usage is TRBJ2-2; D may correspond to TRBD1 or TRBD2 (5 bases each). The material was PBMCs, obtained after 12 months of ibrutinib treatment. For the CDR3, the DNA is TGTGCCAGCTCACCATCCGGGACGGCGAACACCGGGGAGCTGTTTTTT. Translating it yields CASSPSGTANTGELFF.